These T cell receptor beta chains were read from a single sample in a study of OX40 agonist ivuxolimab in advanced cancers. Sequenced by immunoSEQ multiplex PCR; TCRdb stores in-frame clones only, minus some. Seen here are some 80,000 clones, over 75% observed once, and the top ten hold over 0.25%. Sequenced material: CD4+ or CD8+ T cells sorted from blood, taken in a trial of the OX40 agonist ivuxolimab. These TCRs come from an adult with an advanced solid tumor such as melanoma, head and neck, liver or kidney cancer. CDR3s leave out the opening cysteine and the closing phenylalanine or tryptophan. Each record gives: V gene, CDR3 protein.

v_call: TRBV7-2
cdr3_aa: ASSLDRWTGLKYNEQF

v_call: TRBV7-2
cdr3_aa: ASSLGLSGNTIY

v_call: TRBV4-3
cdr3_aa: AGRVGRNTGELF

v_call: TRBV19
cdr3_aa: ASSISGLENQPQH

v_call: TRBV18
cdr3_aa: ASSPSIDQPQH

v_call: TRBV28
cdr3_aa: ASSRSGTGESQPQH

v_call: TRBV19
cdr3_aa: ASSMAPWTGGNTEAF

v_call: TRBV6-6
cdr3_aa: ASSYPTASNTEAF

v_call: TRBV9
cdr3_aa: ASSVATGINYGYT

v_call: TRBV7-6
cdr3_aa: ASSQDGDPTNEKLF

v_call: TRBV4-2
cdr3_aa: ASGTGPNTEAF

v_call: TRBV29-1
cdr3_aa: SVKGGDNSPLH

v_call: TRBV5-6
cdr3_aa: ASRPGTGSSTDTQY

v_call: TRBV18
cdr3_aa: ASSPSMNTEAF

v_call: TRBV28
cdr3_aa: ASSLLTSGTDTQY

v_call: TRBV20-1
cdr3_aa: SASTGGGYT

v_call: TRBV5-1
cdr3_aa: ASSQEGSGTNTEAF

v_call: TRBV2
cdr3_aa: ASSGWLAGANEQF

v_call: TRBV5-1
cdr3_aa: ASSLSPRDDSGNTIY

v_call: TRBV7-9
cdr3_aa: ASSHKGGGAEAF

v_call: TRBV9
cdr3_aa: ASSGSGTIPDTQY

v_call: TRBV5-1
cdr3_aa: ASSLWGLVNYEQY

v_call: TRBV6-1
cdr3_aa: ASSKTGGNTEAF

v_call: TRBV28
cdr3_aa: ASRGQGEETQY

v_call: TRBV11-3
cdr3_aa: ASSPMLAGGNEQF

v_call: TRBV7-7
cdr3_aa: ASSPRAF

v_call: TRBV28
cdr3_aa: ASSLSGNTIY

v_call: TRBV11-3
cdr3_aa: ASSLRQGSYEQY

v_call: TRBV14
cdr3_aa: ASSQQGSAGELF

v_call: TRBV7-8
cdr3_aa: ASSPSGTDYEQY

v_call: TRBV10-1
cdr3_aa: ARTESDTQY

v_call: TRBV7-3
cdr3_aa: ASSPRQGRRETQY

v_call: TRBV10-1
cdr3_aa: ASSESLGRVTQY

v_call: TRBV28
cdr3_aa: ASSSLGDRMSLYGYT

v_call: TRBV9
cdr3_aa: ASSPTSGSYNEQF

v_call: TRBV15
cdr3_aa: ATSSGLPNEQF